The 12 T cell receptor beta chains in this list originate from one sample, sequenced in a study of OX40 agonist ivuxolimab in advanced cancers. Using immunoSEQ multiplex PCR, the repertoire was profiled, and TCRdb retains in-frame clones only, with some absent. The sample lists under 80,000 clones, 88% occurring once. The specimen comprised CD4+ or CD8+ T cells sorted from blood, sampled in a trial of the OX40 agonist ivuxolimab. The source is an adult with an advanced solid tumor such as melanoma, head and neck, liver or kidney cancer.

V usage is TRBV7-8 and J usage is TRBJ1-2, with TRBD1 identical over 9 bases. With V trimmed by 3 bases and J by 4 bases, 6 bases remained unmatched. CDR3 length equals 15 residues. Germline V gene data show CDR1 as SGHVS and CDR2 as FQNEAQ. The CDR3 sequence: CASSFYRGLGYGYTF. The CDR3 region has the DNA TGTGCCAGCAGCTTCTACAGGGGGCTGGGCTATGGCTACACCTTC.

V usage is TRBV5-6 and J usage is TRBJ1-5; a possible D gene is TRBD1 (6 bases). The V gene lost 2 bases and the J gene lost 6 bases, with 9 bases spanning the gap. This CDR3 has 13 residues. Germline V lookup: CDR1 SGHDT, CDR2 YYEEEE. The chain's CDR3 is CASSLGGVQPQHF. CDR3 bases: TGTGCCAGCAGCTTAGGGGGGGTTCAGCCCCAGCATTTT.

This rearrangement joins TRBV6-5 to TRBJ1-2; possibly TRBD1 for D (6 bases). CDR1 is MNHEY, CDR2 SVGAGI, per germline. The V end was cut by 5 bases, the J end by 7 bases, with 20 bases between. The CDR3 totals 15 residues. CDR3 coding DNA: TGTGCCAGCAGTAACCTGGGGGGCGCAATACGTGGCTACACCTTC. Its translation: CASSNLGGAIRGYTF.

The genes are TRBV18 and TRBJ2-3, with D uncertain. V was cut by 0 bases and J by 1 base, with 14 bases left in between. Germline lookup yields CDR1 KGHSH and CDR2 LQKENI. The CDR3 length is 17 residues. The CDR3, as DNA: TGTGCCAGCTCACCACCCGGGTGGGGTGTCGGCACAGATACGCAGTATTTT. Translation gives CASSPPGWGVGTDTQYF.

This clone was picked up a small number of times. This chain joins TRBV25-1 and TRBJ2-1; D may correspond to TRBD1 or TRBD2 (6 bases each). The germline CDR1 and CDR2 sequences are MGHDK and SYGVNS. The V gene lost 1 base and the J gene lost 6 bases, with 16 bases spanning the gap. CDR3 length: 16 amino acids. The chain's CDR3 is CASSEFGGGGGNEQFF. In DNA, the CDR3 is TGTGCCAGCAGTGAATTCGGCGGCGGAGGGGGCAATGAGCAGTTCTTC.

The gene calls are TRBV5-1 and TRBJ2-1; D may be TRBD2 (6 bases). This CDR3 is built from 15 residues. Trimming left V 0 bases short and J 2 bases short, with 9 bases between. Germline V gives CDR1 SGHRS, CDR2 YFSETQ. This chain's CDR3 is CASSLEGTAYNEQFF. DNA for the CDR3: TGCGCCAGCAGCTTGGAGGGGACTGCCTACAATGAGCAGTTCTTC.

This chain joins TRBV5-1 and TRBJ1-3; 11 positions agree with TRBD1. The J segment lost 9 bases and the V segment lost 3 bases, leaving 5 bases of the junction unmatched. CDR1 is SGHRS and CDR2 is YFSETQ in the germline V gene. The CDR3 extends over 14 amino acids. The CDR3 nucleotides read TGCGCCAGCAGCTCCCGGGACAGGGGGAGCACCATATATTTT. As protein: CASSSRDRGSTIYF.

This sequence joins TRBV27 and TRBJ2-1, with a tentative D call TRBD2 (6 bases). This CDR3 contains 15 residues. The germline gives CDR1 MNHEY, CDR2 SMNVEV (reference sequence). The ends were cut back, 4 bases at V and 2 bases at J, with 12 bases in the middle. The CDR3: CASSSFSGPYNEQFF. The CDR3 nucleotides read TGTGCCAGCAGTTCGTTTAGCGGCCCCTACAATGAGCAGTTCTTC.

This clone showed up just once. The chain is built from TRBV9 and TRBJ2-2; TRBD1 aligns across 9 bases. With V trimmed by 3 bases and J by 5 bases, 5 bases remained unmatched. The germline CDR1 and CDR2 sequences are SGDLS and YYNGEE. The CDR3 is made up of 15 amino acids. CDR3 nucleotide sequence: TGTGCCAGCAGCGGTCGACAGGGGGGAACCGGGGAGCTGTTTTTT. Amino acid sequence: CASSGRQGGTGELFF. Drawing the rest from reference TRBV9 and TRBJ2-2, the complete variable domain is DSGVTQTPKHLITATGQRVTLRCSPRSGDLSVYWYQQSLDQGLQFLIQYYNGEERAKGNILERFSAQQFPDLHSELNLSSLELGDSALYFCASSGRQGGTGELFFGEGSRLTVL.

This clone was seen only once. The chain carries TRBV27 and TRBJ2-5; 9 nucleotides match TRBD1. With 7 bases clipped from V and 4 bases from J, the junction kept 7 bases outside the gene matches. CDR1 is MNHEY, CDR2 SMNVEV, per germline (reference sequence). The CDR3 extends over 14 amino acids. DNA of the CDR3: TGTGCCAGCAAAAACAGGGGGCGGTCAGAGACCCAGTACTTC. This codes for CASKNRGRSETQYF.

The table lists this clone with a count of one. The chain joins TRBV5-1 to TRBJ2-7, with 7 positions matching TRBD1. Germline lookup yields CDR1 SGHRS and CDR2 YFSETQ. With V trimmed by 4 bases and J by 2 bases, 6 bases remained unmatched. CDR3 size: 14 residues. The CDR3 DNA sequence: TGCGCCAGCAGCATACGGGACAGTACCTACGAGCAGTACTTC. This encodes CASSIRDSTYEQYF. Together with reference TRBV5-1 and TRBJ2-7, the CDR3 gives the full variable domain: KAGVTQTPRYLIKTRGQQVTLSCSPISGHRSVSWYQQTPGQGLQFLFEYFSETQRNKGNFPGRFSGRQFSNSRSEMNVSTLELGDSALYLCASSIRDSTYEQYFGPGTRLTVT.

The chain links TRBV18 to TRBJ2-1; 7 positions agree with TRBD2. CDR1 is KGHSH, CDR2 LQKENI, per germline. The V gene end was trimmed by 3 bases and the J gene end by 7 bases; junction bases not matched to a gene: 9. The CDR3 runs to 15 residues. CDR3 sequence: CASSPSSGTTNEQFF. The CDR3 coding sequence is TGTGCCAGCTCACCTAGTTCGGGGACTACGAATGAGCAGTTCTTC.